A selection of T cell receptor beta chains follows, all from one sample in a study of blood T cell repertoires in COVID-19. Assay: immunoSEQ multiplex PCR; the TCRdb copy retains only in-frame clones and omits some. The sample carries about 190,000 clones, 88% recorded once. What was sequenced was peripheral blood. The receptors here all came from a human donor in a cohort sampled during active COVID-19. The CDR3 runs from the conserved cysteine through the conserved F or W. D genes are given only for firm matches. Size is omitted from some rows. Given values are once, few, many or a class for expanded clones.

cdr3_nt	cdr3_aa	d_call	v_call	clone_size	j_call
TGTGCCAGCAGTCACCAAATAGCGGGGGGGCTGGAGACCCAGTACTTC	CASSHQIAGGLETQYF	TRBD2	TRBV6-6	NA	TRBJ2-5
TGTGCCAGAAGCTTTACCGGGACAGGGATCGGTTACGAGCAGTACTTC	CARSFTGTGIGYEQYF	TRBD1	TRBV5-3	NA	TRBJ2-7
TGTGCCAGCAGTTACACCTTAGCGGGGGGAACAGATACGCAGTATTTT	CASSYTLAGGTDTQYF	TRBD2	TRBV6-5	NA	TRBJ2-3
TGTGCCAGCAGCCAGCGGACTAGCAGCTACAATGAGCAGTTCTTC	CASSQRTSSYNEQFF	TRBD2	TRBV7-2	once	TRBJ2-1
TGTGCCAGCAGCAGAAAGACAGGGTCTGGAAACACCATATATTTT	CASSRKTGSGNTIYF	TRBD1	TRBV7-9	NA	TRBJ1-3
TGTGCCACCAGGGGAGGGGAGAGCACTGAAGCTTTCTTT	CATRGGESTEAFF	NA	TRBV24-1	NA	TRBJ1-1
TGTGCCAGCAGCTCCACATCTCCTAGCGGGAGGACAGATACGCAGTATTTT	CASSSTSPSGRTDTQYF	TRBD2	TRBV7-2	NA	TRBJ2-3
TGTGCCAGCAGTAACGCGATGGGACTAGCGGGACACGAGCAGTACTTC	CASSNAMGLAGHEQYF	TRBD2	TRBV6-2/TRBV6-3	NA	TRBJ2-7
TGTGCCAGCAGCTTGGTTGACGGGAATCGGGAGCAGTACTTC	CASSLVDGNREQYF	NA	TRBV7-9	NA	TRBJ2-7
TGTGCCAGCAGTTACTCAGGGGGCACTGAAGCTTTCTTT	CASSYSGGTEAFF	NA	TRBV6-5	NA	TRBJ1-1
TGCGCCAGCAGCTTCGGGACTCCCAAAGAGACCCAGTACTTC	CASSFGTPKETQYF	NA	TRBV5-1	NA	TRBJ2-5
TGTGCCAGCAGCTTAGCACAGGCCAATCAGCCCCAGCATTTT	CASSLAQANQPQHF	NA	TRBV7-2	once	TRBJ1-5
TGTGCCATCGGGGGACTAGCGGAAGATACGCAGTATTTT	CAIGGLAEDTQYF	TRBD2	TRBV10-3	many	TRBJ2-3
TGTGCCAGCAGACCGACTAGCGGGGGGTTTGATGAGCAGTTCTTC	CASRPTSGGFDEQFF	TRBD2	TRBV27	NA	TRBJ2-1
TGTGCCAGTAGTATTACCGGACTAGCGTCAAACGAGCAGTACTTC	CASSITGLASNEQYF	TRBD2	TRBV19	NA	TRBJ2-7
TGTGCCAGCAGCTTGGGGACAGCAAACACTGAAGCTTTCTTT	CASSLGTANTEAFF	NA	TRBV5-5	few	TRBJ1-1
TGTGCCAGCAGCTCAGGAGGGACAGGGGGCAGGACTGAAGCTTTCTTT	CASSSGGTGGRTEAFF	TRBD1	TRBV7-8	NA	TRBJ1-1
TGCGCCAGCAGCCGAACTCTAGCGGGGGGAGAGACCCAGTACTTC	CASSRTLAGGETQYF	TRBD2	TRBV4-3	NA	TRBJ2-5
TGTGCCAGCACTCCTAGTCCGAGAAGCGACTACGAGCAGTACTTC	CASTPSPRSDYEQYF	NA	TRBV27	NA	TRBJ2-7
TGTGCCAGCAGCTTAGAGAGCGGGACAGGGGGGGACATTCAGTACTTC	CASSLESGTGGDIQYF	TRBD1	TRBV7-2	NA	TRBJ2-4
TGTGCCAGCAGTTACTCGGCAGGGATGAACATTCAGTACTTC	CASSYSAGMNIQYF	NA	TRBV6-2/TRBV6-3	NA	TRBJ2-4
TGCGCCAGCAGCTTGGGGACAGGGCACAATGAGCAGTTCTTC	CASSLGTGHNEQFF	TRBD1	TRBV5-1	NA	TRBJ2-1
TGTGCCAGCAGCCAAGGCGACAGGAACACTGAAGCTTTCTTT	CASSQGDRNTEAFF	NA	TRBV3-1/TRBV3-2	NA	TRBJ1-1
TGTGCCAGCAGCTTAGCGAACTTGTACCAAGAGACCCAGTACTTC	CASSLANLYQETQYF	NA	TRBV7-8	NA	TRBJ2-5
TGCGCCAGCAGTGACCGCGACAGGGGCGGTCAGTTCTTC	CASSDRDRGGQFF	TRBD1	TRBV10-1	NA	TRBJ2-1
TGTGCCAGTAGTATAGAGTTCCTTCAAGAGACCCAGTACTTC	CASSIEFLQETQYF	NA	TRBV19	few	TRBJ2-5
TGCGCCAGCAGCCCGGTCTCTAGCGGGATGTGGGAGCAGTTCTTC	CASSPVSSGMWEQFF	TRBD2	TRBV5-1	NA	TRBJ2-1
TGCGCCAGCAGCCCCAGGACTGTGAACACTGAAGCTTTCTTT	CASSPRTVNTEAFF	NA	TRBV5-1	NA	TRBJ1-1
TGTGCCAGCAGCCCCTACCCTGGGACAGTTAACACCGGGGAGCTGTTTTTT	CASSPYPGTVNTGELFF	TRBD1	TRBV6-2/TRBV6-3	NA	TRBJ2-2
TGTGCCAGCAGCTTAGGTGCTAGCGGGAGGGGTTTAATGGGCGAGCAGTACTTC	CASSLGASGRGLMGEQYF	TRBD2	TRBV13	NA	TRBJ2-7
TGTGCCTGCCCACACCTCGGGACAGGGGGTACAGATACGCAGTATTTT	CACPHLGTGGTDTQYF	TRBD1	TRBV30	NA	TRBJ2-3
TGCGCCAGCAGCTTGGATGGGGGCCCCGGCGAGCAGTACTTC	CASSLDGGPGEQYF	NA	TRBV5-1	NA	TRBJ2-7
TGTGCCAGCAGCTTAGATAGGGGGCCCCGAGGTGGCTACACCTTC	CASSLDRGPRGGYTF	TRBD1	TRBV7-2	NA	TRBJ1-2
TGTGCCACCAGCAGAGATCGGGATCAGCCCCAGCATTTT	CATSRDRDQPQHF	NA	TRBV15	NA	TRBJ1-5
TGTGCCAGCAGTTTGGCAGGGGGGAACACTGAAGCTTTCTTT	CASSLAGGNTEAFF	TRBD1	TRBV27	NA	TRBJ1-1
TGCAGCGCCGGGACAGGGGGCGCGGGGCGGGACGGTGAGCAGTTCTTC	CSAGTGGAGRDGEQFF	TRBD1	TRBV29-1	NA	TRBJ2-1
TGTGCCAGCTCACCGGAAACAGGGGGTCTTTCCGGGGAGCTGTTTTTT	CASSPETGGLSGELFF	TRBD1	TRBV18	few	TRBJ2-2
TGTGCCATCACCAACCGGACCGGCGGAGGCAGAGAGACCCAGTACTTC	CAITNRTGGGRETQYF	NA	TRBV10-3	NA	TRBJ2-5
TGCGCCAGCAGCCAACGAGGTTGGCAGGACTCTGAAGCTTTCTTT	CASSQRGWQDSEAFF	NA	TRBV5-1	NA	TRBJ1-1
TGCGCCAGCAGTGCCGGGACTAGCGAAGATACGCAGTATTTT	CASSAGTSEDTQYF	TRBD2	TRBV10-1	NA	TRBJ2-3
TGTGCCAGCAGTTTCACGGGACAGGGCGAAAAACTGTTTTTT	CASSFTGQGEKLFF	TRBD1	TRBV27	NA	TRBJ1-4
TGTGCCAGCAGCGTAGACCAAGCGGGGATAGGGGGTGAGCAGTTCTTC	CASSVDQAGIGGEQFF	NA	TRBV9	NA	TRBJ2-1
TGCAGCGTTAAACTTCCGGGACAGAATCAGCCCCAGCATTTT	CSVKLPGQNQPQHF	TRBD1	TRBV29-1	NA	TRBJ1-5
TGTGCCAGCAGCTTAGGTGGACAGGGATCCTCACCCCTCCACTTT	CASSLGGQGSSPLHF	TRBD1	TRBV7-9	NA	TRBJ1-6
TGCGCCAGCAGAATCGGGACAGGGGGGAACACTGAAGCTTTCTTT	CASRIGTGGNTEAFF	TRBD1	TRBV5-1	NA	TRBJ1-1
TGTGCCAGCAGCTTACCGGGAATGGGGGAGCAGTACTTC	CASSLPGMGEQYF	NA	TRBV5-6	NA	TRBJ2-7
TGTGCCAGCAGCTTAGAAGGGGGAATCGGTGAAGCTTTCTTT	CASSLEGGIGEAFF	NA	TRBV7-9	NA	TRBJ1-1
TGTGCCAGTAGGACGCCGGGACTAGCGGCCGCCAATGAGCAGTTCTTC	CASRTPGLAAANEQFF	TRBD2	TRBV19	NA	TRBJ2-1
TGTGCCAGCTCATCGGACAGAAGCAATCAGCCCCAGCATTTT	CASSSDRSNQPQHF	NA	TRBV18	NA	TRBJ1-5
TGTGCCAGCAGTTTGGGGCGAAATCAGCCCCAGCATTTT	CASSLGRNQPQHF	NA	TRBV6-5	once	TRBJ1-5
TGTGCCAGCAGTTCCACAGGGGCCCAGTACTATGGCTACACCTTC	CASSSTGAQYYGYTF	TRBD1	TRBV28	NA	TRBJ1-2